Below, 19 T cell receptor beta chains from the same sample are listed, as sequenced in a study of cytomegalovirus exposure and HLA in healthy donors. Sequencing was performed with immunoSEQ multiplex PCR; in TCRdb, only in-frame clones are kept and a portion is missing. The table lists 150,000 to 180,000 clones, 86% of them singletons. Sequenced sample: PBMCs. These receptors all come from a human donor in good health.

V is TRBV18 and J is TRBJ1-1; a possible D gene is TRBD1 (6 bases). The CDR3 consists of 13 residues. V was cut by 4 bases and J by 3 bases, with 9 bases left in between. CDR1 is KGHSH and CDR2 is LQKENI in the germline V gene. In DNA, the CDR3 is TGTGCCAGCTCACGTCACAGGGACACTGAAGCTTTCTTT. It is translated as CASSRHRDTEAFF.

The rearrangement uses TRBV27 and TRBJ1-2; D unresolved. Trimming removed 6 bases at V and 2 bases at J, with 10 bases between. CDR3 length: 13 amino acids. In germline, CDR1 is MNHEY, CDR2 SMNVEV (reference sequence). The CDR3 region has the DNA TGTGCCAGCAGGCCCAAGCTGAACTATGGCTACACCTTC. Protein sequence: CASRPKLNYGYTF.

This clone has a single count. V is TRBV2 and J is TRBJ1-1; D perhaps matches TRBD1 (5 bases). Germline CDR1 SNHLY, CDR2 FYNNEI. This CDR3 contains 14 residues. The V end was cut by 6 bases, the J end by 7 bases, with 18 bases between. In DNA form, the CDR3 reads TGTGCCAGCAGCGGACGGGGGTCTGGGAATGAAGCTTTCTTT. Translation: CASSGRGSGNEAFF.

This clone was recorded only once. The gene calls are TRBV4-1 and TRBJ1-4, with D maybe TRBD1 (5 bases). The CDR3 consists of 15 residues. Germline CDR1 MGHRA, CDR2 YSYEKL. Trimming removed 1 base from V and 10 bases from J, with 16 bases in between. The CDR3 bases are TGCGCCAGCAGCCAAGCAGCCGGGGGAGGCCCAAAACTGTTTTTT. Residues: CASSQAAGGGPKLFF.

The sample holds a few counts of this clone. This chain links TRBV2 with TRBJ1-6, with 8 bases matching TRBD1. The ends lost 10 bases at V and 9 bases at J; junction bases unmatched: 11. The CDR3 contains 14 residues. The germline V gene has CDR1 SNHLY and CDR2 FYNNEI. The DNA for the CDR3 is TGTGCCACCAGGACAGGGATAGAGGCTTCACCCCTCCACTTT. Translating gives CATRTGIEASPLHF.

This clone has just one count. This chain joins TRBV29-1 and TRBJ1-1; D remains unclear. Trimming took 5 bases from V and 0 from J, leaving 19 bases between them. CDR1 and CDR2 (germline): SQVTM, ANQGSEA. This CDR3 contains 16 residues. CDR3 DNA: TGCAGCGTTCTTAGCCGCCATCTCAACATGAACACTGAAGCTTTCTTT. Translation gives CSVLSRHLNMNTEAFF.

The CDR3 region is CASSRGQGKSYEQYF. CDR3 DNA: TGTGCCAGCAGCCGTGGACAGGGGAAGAGCTACGAGCAGTACTTC. The V and J genes are TRBV7-2 and TRBJ2-7; TRBD1 aligns across 9 bases. Germline lookup yields CDR1 SGHTA and CDR2 FQGNSA. With 5 bases clipped from V and 3 bases from J, the junction kept 8 bases outside the gene matches. The CDR3 runs 15 residues.

The chain carries TRBV30 and TRBJ2-1, with TRBD2 identical over 7 bases. V lost 5 bases to trimming and J lost 1 base; unmatched junction nucleotides: 8. The CDR3 is 15 amino acids. Per germline, CDR1 GTSNPN and CDR2 SVGIG (reference sequence). CDR3 protein: CAWRNSGSSYNEQFF. The CDR3, as DNA: TGTGCCTGGCGGAATAGCGGGTCATCCTACAATGAGCAGTTCTTC.

This chain uses TRBV19 with TRBJ1-6; the D is unclear. Germline V lookup: CDR1 LNHDA, CDR2 SQIVND (reference sequence). This CDR3 spans 14 amino acids. The V end lost 6 bases, the J end lost 5 bases, and 11 bases lay between the germline ends. The CDR3 region has the DNA TGTGCCAGTAGCCCCTCCGCGGATAATTCACCCCTCCACTTT. Translating gives CASSPSADNSPLHF.

The rearrangement links TRBV4-3 to TRBJ1-2, with D unclear. The V and J ends lost 1 base and 7 bases respectively, with 10 bases between them. Germline V gives CDR1 LGHNA, CDR2 YSLEER. The CDR3 is 13 residues long. CDR3 DNA: TGCGCCAGCAGCCAAGGAACAGTCAGTGGCTACACCTTC. Translating it yields CASSQGTVSGYTF.

This rearrangement joins TRBV5-4 to TRBJ1-2; tentatively, D is TRBD1 (5 bases). V was shortened by 5 bases and J by 7 bases, with 15 bases between the two germline ends. CDR1 and CDR2 from the germline V gene are SGHNT and YYREEE (reference sequence). The CDR3 contains 13 residues. CDR3 protein: CASRQDTIRGYTF. DNA of the CDR3: TGTGCCAGCAGACAGGACACGATCCGTGGCTACACCTTC.

V usage is TRBV19 and J usage is TRBJ1-5; D uncertain. CDR1 is LNHDA and CDR2 is SQIVND in the germline V gene (reference sequence). Trimming shortened V by 7 bases and J by 2 bases, and 6 bases separated the two germline ends. CDR3 length equals 12 residues. This chain's CDR3 is CASTGGNQPQHF. The CDR3 DNA reads as TGTGCCAGTACAGGTGGCAATCAGCCCCAGCATTTT.

The chain combines TRBV28 with TRBJ2-3; possibly TRBD1 for D (5 bases). The CDR3 is made up of 13 amino acids. Deletions cut 2 bases from V and 6 bases from J, with 9 bases between. Germline V lookup: CDR1 MDHEN, CDR2 SYDVKM. CDR3 protein: CASSLGALDTQYF. In nucleotides, the CDR3 is TGTGCCAGCAGTTTAGGGGCCTTGGATACGCAGTATTTT.

The chain carries TRBV5-1 and TRBJ2-2, with TRBD2 identical over 7 bases. Trimming took 3 bases from V and 0 from J; bases not matched to a gene: 5. CDR1 and CDR2 (germline): SGHRS, YFSETQ. This CDR3 contains 16 residues. The DNA of the CDR3 is TGCGCCAGCAGCTCATTAGCGGGCGCGAACACCGGGGAGCTGTTTTTT. It codes for CASSSLAGANTGELFF.

This rearrangement joins TRBV7-3 to TRBJ2-1; possibly TRBD1 for D (5 bases). The CDR3 loop spans 14 amino acids. Germline values: CDR1 SGHTA, CDR2 FQGTGA. V dropped 5 bases and J dropped 5 bases, with 13 bases sitting between them. The CDR3 sequence is CASSAGKPNNEQFF. The CDR3 nucleotides are TGTGCCAGCAGCGCAGGGAAGCCCAACAATGAGCAGTTCTTC.

This CDR3 is CASGSSGTGGTGELFF. The CDR3 DNA reads TGTGCCAGCGGCTCGAGTGGGACGGGGGGCACCGGGGAGCTGTTTTTT. This rearrangement joins TRBV25-1 to TRBJ2-2; 7 positions agree with TRBD2. CDR1 is MGHDK, CDR2 SYGVNS, per germline. The CDR3 contains 16 residues. The ends lost 8 bases at V and 4 bases at J; junction bases unmatched: 13. Full variable domain (rest looked up from reference TRBV25-1 and TRBJ2-2): EADIYQTPRYLVIGTGKKITLECSQTMGHDKMYWYQQDPGMELHLIHYSYGVNSTEKGDLSSESTVSRIRTEHFPLTLESARPSHTSQYLCASGSSGTGGTGELFFGEGSRLTVL.

The V call is TRBV28, the J call TRBJ2-7; 7 nucleotides agree with TRBD1. The J segment lost 3 bases and the V segment lost 10 bases, leaving 6 bases of the junction unmatched. This CDR3 contains 12 residues. CDR1 and CDR2 (germline): MDHEN, SYDVKM. The CDR3 DNA reads as TGTGCCACCTACCGGGACAGCTACGAGCAGTACTTC. Encoded protein: CATYRDSYEQYF.

The chain's CDR3 is CASSSLGDEKLFF. CDR3 coding DNA: TGTGCCAGCAGTTCCCTAGGGGATGAAAAACTGTTTTTT. The rearrangement uses TRBV2 and TRBJ1-4; the D gene is possibly TRBD1 (5 bases). The CDR3 is 13 residues long. With 5 bases removed from V and 6 bases from J, the gap between germline ends came to 10 bases. Germline V lookup: CDR1 SNHLY, CDR2 FYNNEI.

V and J are TRBV7-2 and TRBJ1-5; D ambiguous. Germline V CDR1 and CDR2: SGHTA, FQGNSA. Deletions cut 5 bases from V and 7 bases from J, with 15 bases between. The CDR3 has 14 residues. The CDR3 is CASSPELGGQPQHF. DNA for the CDR3: TGTGCCAGCAGCCCCGAGCTGGGAGGCCAGCCCCAGCATTTT.